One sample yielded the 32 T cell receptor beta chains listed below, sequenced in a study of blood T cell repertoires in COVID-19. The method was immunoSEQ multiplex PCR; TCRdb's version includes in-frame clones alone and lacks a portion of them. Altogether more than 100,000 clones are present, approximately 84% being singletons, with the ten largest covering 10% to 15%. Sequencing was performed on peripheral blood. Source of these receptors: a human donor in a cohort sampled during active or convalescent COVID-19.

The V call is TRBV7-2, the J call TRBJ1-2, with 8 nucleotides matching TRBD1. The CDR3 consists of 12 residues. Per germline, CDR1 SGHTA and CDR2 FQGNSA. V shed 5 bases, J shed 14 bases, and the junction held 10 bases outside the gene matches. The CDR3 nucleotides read TGTGCCAGCAGCCCACCGACAGGGGTGGGAACCTTC. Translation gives CASSPPTGVGTF.

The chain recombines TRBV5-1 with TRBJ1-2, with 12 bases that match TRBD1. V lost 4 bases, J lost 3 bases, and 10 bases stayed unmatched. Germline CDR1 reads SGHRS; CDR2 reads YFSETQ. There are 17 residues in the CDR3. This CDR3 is CASSPSGQGAIDYGYTF. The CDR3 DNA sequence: TGCGCCAGCAGCCCTTCGGGACAGGGGGCGATCGACTATGGCTACACCTTC.

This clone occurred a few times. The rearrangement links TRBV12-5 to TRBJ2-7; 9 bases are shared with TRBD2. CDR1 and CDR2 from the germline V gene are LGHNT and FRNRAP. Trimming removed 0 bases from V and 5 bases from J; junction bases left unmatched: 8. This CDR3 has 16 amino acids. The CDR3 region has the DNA TGTGCTAGTGGTTTGGTACGGCTAGCGGGAAGAGACGAGCAGTACTTC. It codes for CASGLVRLAGRDEQYF.

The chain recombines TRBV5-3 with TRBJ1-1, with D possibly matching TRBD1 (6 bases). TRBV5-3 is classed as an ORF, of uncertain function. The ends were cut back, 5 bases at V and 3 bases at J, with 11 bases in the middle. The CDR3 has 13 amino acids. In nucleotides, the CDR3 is TGTGCCAGAAGAAGAGGACAGTACACTGAAGCTTTCTTT. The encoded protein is CARRRGQYTEAFF.

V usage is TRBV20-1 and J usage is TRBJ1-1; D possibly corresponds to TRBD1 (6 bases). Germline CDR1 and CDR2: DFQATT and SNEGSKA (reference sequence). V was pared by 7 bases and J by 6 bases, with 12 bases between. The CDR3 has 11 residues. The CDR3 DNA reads TGCAGTGTTAAGGGGGTCGCTGAAGCTTTCTTT. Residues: CSVKGVAEAFF.

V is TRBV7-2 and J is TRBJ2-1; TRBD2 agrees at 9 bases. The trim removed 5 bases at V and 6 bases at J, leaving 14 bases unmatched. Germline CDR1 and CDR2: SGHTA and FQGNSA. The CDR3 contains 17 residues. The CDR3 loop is CASSTPLAGTLLNEQFF. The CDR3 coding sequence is TGTGCCAGCAGCACCCCCCTAGCGGGGACGCTTCTCAATGAGCAGTTCTTC. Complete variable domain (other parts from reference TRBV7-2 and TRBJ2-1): GAGVSQSPSNKVTEKGKDVELRCDPISGHTALYWYRQSLGQGLEFLIYFQGNSAPDKSGLPSDRFSAERTGGSVSTLTIQRTQQEDSAVYLCASSTPLAGTLLNEQFFGPGTRLTVL.

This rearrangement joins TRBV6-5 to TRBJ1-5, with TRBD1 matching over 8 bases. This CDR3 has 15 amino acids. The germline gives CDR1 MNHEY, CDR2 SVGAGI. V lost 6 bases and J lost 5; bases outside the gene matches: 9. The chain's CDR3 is CASRPTDRDHQPQHF. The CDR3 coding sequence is TGTGCCAGCAGACCAACGGACAGGGACCATCAGCCCCAGCATTTT.

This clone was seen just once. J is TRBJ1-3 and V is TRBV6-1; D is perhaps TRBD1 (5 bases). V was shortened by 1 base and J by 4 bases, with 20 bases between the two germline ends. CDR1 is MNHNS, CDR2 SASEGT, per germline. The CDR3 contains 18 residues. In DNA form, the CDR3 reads TGTGCCAGCAGTGAAGTTTTTTGGGGCAGGCAATCCGGAAACACCATATATTTT. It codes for CASSEVFWGRQSGNTIYF.

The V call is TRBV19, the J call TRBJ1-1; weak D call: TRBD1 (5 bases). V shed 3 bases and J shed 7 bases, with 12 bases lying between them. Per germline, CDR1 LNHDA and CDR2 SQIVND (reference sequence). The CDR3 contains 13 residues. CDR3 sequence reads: CASSIPDRIEAFF. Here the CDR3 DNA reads TGTGCCAGTAGTATCCCTGACAGAATTGAAGCTTTCTTT.

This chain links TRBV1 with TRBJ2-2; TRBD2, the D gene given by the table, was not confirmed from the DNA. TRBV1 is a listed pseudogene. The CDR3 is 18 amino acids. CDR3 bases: TGCACCAGCAGCCGATCCCTCCCTAGCGGGGTATACACCGGGGAGCTGTTTTTT. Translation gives CTSSRSLPSGVYTGELFF.

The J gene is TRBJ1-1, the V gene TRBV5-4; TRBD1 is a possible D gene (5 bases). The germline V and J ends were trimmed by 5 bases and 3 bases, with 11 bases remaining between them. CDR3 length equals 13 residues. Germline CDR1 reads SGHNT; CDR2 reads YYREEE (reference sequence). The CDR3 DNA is TGTGCCAGCAGTTCAGGGTATCACACTGAAGCTTTCTTT. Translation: CASSSGYHTEAFF.

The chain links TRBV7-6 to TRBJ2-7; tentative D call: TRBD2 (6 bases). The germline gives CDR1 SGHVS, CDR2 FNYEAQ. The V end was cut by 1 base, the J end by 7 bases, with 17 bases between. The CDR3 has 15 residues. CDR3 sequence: CASSLVGLPEGEQYF. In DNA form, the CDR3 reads TGTGCCAGCAGCTTAGTGGGACTCCCTGAGGGGGAGCAGTACTTC.

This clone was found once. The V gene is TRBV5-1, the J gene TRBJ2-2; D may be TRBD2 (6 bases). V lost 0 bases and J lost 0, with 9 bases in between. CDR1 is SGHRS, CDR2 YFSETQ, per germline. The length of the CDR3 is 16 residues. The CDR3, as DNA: TGCGCCAGCAGCTTGGCCGGGGGTACGAACACCGGGGAGCTGTTTTTT. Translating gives CASSLAGGTNTGELFF.

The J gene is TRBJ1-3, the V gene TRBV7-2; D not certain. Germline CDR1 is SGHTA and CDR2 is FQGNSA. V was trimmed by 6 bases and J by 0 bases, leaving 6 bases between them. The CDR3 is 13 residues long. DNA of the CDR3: TGTGCCAGCAGTCCCTTCTCTGGAAACACCATATATTTT. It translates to CASSPFSGNTIYF.

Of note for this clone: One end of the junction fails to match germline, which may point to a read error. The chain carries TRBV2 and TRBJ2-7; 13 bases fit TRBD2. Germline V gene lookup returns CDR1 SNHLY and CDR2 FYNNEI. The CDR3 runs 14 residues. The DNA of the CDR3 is TGTGCCAGCAGTGATCGGACTAGCGGGGGCCCAGGGGACTTC. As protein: CASSDRTSGGPGDF.

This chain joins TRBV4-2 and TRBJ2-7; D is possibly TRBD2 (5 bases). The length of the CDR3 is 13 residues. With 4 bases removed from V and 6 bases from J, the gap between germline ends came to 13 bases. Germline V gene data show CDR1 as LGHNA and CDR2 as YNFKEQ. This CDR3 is CASSPPAGVEQYF. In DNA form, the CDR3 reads TGTGCCAGCAGCCCCCCCGCCGGGGTCGAGCAGTACTTC.

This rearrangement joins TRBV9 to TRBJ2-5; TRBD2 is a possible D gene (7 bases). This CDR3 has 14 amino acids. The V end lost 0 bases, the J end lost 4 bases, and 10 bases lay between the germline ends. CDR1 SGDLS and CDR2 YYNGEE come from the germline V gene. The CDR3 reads CASSVGGGGETQYF. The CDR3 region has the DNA TGTGCCAGCAGCGTAGGGGGAGGGGGAGAGACCCAGTACTTC.

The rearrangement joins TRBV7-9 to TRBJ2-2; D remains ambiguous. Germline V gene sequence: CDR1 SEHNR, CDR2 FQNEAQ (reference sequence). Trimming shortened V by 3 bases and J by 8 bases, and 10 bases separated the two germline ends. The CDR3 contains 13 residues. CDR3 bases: TGTGCCAGCAGCTTCAGTTATGTGGGGGAGCTGTTTTTT. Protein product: CASSFSYVGELFF.

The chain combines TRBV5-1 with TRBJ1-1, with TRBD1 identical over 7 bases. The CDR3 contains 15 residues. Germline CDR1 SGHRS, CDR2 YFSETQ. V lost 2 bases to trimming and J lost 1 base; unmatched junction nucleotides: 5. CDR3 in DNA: TGCGCCAGCAGCTTCACCGGGACAGAGAACACTGAAGCTTTCTTT. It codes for CASSFTGTENTEAFF.

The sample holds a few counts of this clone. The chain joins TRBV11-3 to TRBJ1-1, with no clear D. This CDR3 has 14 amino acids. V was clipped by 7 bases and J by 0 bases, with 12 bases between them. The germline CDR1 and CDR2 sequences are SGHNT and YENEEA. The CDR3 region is CASNVGGLNTEAFF. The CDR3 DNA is TGTGCCAGCAACGTTGGAGGGTTGAACACTGAAGCTTTCTTT.

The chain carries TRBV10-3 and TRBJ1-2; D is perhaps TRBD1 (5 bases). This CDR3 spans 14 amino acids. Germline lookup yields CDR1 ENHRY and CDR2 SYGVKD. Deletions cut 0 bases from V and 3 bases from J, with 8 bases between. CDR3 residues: CAISESTRDYGYTF. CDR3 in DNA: TGTGCCATCAGTGAGTCGACCAGGGACTATGGCTACACCTTC.

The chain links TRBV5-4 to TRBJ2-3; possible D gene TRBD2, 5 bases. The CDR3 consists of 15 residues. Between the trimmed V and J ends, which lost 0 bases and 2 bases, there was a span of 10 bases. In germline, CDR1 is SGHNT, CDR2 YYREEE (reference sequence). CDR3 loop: CASSLEGLNTDTQYF. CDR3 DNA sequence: TGTGCCAGCAGCTTGGAAGGACTCAACACAGATACGCAGTATTTT.

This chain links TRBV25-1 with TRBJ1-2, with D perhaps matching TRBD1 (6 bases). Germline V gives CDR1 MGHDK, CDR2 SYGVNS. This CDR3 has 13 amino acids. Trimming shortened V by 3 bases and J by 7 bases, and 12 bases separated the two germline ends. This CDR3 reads CASSDSGGAGYTF. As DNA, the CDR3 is TGTGCCAGCAGTGACTCCGGGGGGGCTGGCTACACCTTC.

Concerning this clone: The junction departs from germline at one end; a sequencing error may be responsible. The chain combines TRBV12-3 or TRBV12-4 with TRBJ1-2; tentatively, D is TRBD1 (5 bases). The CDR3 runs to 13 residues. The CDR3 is CASTLQGSGGPAF. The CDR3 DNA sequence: TGTGCCAGCACCCTTCAGGGATCAGGCGGACCAGCCTTC.

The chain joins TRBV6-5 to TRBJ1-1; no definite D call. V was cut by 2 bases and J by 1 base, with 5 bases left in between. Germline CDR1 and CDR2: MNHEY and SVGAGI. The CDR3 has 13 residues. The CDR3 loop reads CASSYTENTEAFF. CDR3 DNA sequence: TGTGCCAGCAGTTACACAGAGAACACTGAAGCTTTCTTT.

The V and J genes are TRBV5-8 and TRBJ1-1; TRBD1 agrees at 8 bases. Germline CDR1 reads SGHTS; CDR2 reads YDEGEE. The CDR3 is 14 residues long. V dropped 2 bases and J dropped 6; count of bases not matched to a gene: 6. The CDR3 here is CASSFWTDRAEAFF. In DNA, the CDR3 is TGTGCCAGCAGCTTTTGGACGGACAGGGCTGAAGCTTTCTTT.

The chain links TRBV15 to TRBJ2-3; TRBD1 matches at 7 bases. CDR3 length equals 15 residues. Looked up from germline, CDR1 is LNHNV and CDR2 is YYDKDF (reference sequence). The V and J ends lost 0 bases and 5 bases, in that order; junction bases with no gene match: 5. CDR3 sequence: CATSRDRQGVDTQYF. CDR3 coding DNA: TGTGCCACCAGCAGAGATCGACAGGGAGTAGATACGCAGTATTTT.

DNA of the CDR3: TGTGCCAGCAGCCAAGATATGGCGGCAAACTATGGCTACACCTTC. Translated: CASSQDMAANYGYTF. This chain links TRBV3-1 (or the pseudogene TRBV3-2) with TRBJ1-2; no clear D. The CDR3 is 15 amino acids. The germline V gene encodes CDR1 LGHDT and CDR2 YNNKEL (reference sequence). Deletions cut 0 bases from V and 2 bases from J, with 10 bases between.

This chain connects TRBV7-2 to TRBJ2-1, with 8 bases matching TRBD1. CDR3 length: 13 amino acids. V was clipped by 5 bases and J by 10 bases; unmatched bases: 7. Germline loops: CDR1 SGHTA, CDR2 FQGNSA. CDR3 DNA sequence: TGTGCCAGCAGCACACGACAGGGGACCGAGCAGTTCTTC. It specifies CASSTRQGTEQFF.

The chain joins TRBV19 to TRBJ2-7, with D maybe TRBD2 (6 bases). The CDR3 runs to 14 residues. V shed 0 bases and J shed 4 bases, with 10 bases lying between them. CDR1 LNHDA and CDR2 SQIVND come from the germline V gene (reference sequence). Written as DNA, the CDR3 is TGTGCCAGTAGTATAGAATGGGAGGCTTACGAGCAGTACTTC. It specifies CASSIEWEAYEQYF.

The CDR3 here is CASSFDRGIFTEAFF. The CDR3 nucleotides are TGTGCCAGCAGCTTTGACAGGGGGATATTTACTGAAGCTTTCTTT. This chain connects TRBV13 to TRBJ1-1; 9 bases fit TRBD1. Germline lookup yields CDR1 PRHDT and CDR2 FYEKMQ (reference sequence). This CDR3 region has 15 residues. The V gene end was trimmed by 3 bases and the J gene end by 5 bases; junction bases not matched to a gene: 7.

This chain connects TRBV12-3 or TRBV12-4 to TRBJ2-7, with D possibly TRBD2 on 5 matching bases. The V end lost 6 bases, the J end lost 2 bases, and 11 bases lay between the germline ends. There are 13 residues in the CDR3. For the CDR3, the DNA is TGTGCCAGCAGCAAGGACTTCGCCTACGAGCAGTACTTC. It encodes CASSKDFAYEQYF.